These 25 T cell receptor beta chains were all obtained from the same sample, sequenced in a study of radiotherapy plus CTLA-4 blockade in lung cancer. The repertoire was sequenced with immunoSEQ multiplex PCR; TCRdb's copy has only in-frame clones and lacks some. The sample lists about 77,000 clones, roughly 74% occurring once. Here the sequenced sample was peripheral blood, taken from a patient treated with radiotherapy plus ipilimumab. All receptors derive from a human donor with non-small cell lung cancer whose response to radiotherapy plus ipilimumab could not be evaluated.

This chain connects TRBV19 to TRBJ1-5, with a possible D match to TRBD1 (6 bases). This CDR3 has 15 amino acids. From germline, CDR1 is LNHDA and CDR2 SQIVND (reference sequence). V lost 3 bases and J lost 4, with 13 bases in between. The CDR3: CASSMYQGTNQPQHF. The CDR3, as DNA: TGTGCCAGTAGTATGTACCAGGGGACAAATCAGCCCCAGCATTTT.

The chain employs TRBV7-9 and TRBJ1-1, with 9 positions matching TRBD1. This CDR3 region has 14 residues. Germline V gene sequence: CDR1 SEHNR, CDR2 FQNEAQ (reference sequence). V trimming: 6 bases; J trimming: 4 bases; junction bases outside the gene matches: 6. CDR3 sequence: CASRLQGARTEAFF. In DNA form, the CDR3 reads TGTGCCAGCAGGCTACAGGGGGCACGCACTGAAGCTTTCTTT.

This chain uses TRBV30 with TRBJ2-3; tentative D call: TRBD1 (6 bases). Germline lookup yields CDR1 GTSNPN and CDR2 SVGIG (reference sequence). Deletions cut 0 bases from V and 4 bases from J, with 14 bases between. The CDR3 is made up of 15 amino acids. DNA of the CDR3: TGTGCCTGGAGTGTAGGGACACGAACAGCAGATACGCAGTATTTT. Residues: CAWSVGTRTADTQYF.

This clone has just one count. V is TRBV7-9 and J is TRBJ2-3; 9 nucleotides line up with TRBD1. Trimming removed 5 bases from V and 4 bases from J; junction bases left unmatched: 7. The CDR3 sequence is 15 residues long. Germline V CDR1 and CDR2: SEHNR, FQNEAQ (reference sequence). The CDR3 loop reads CASSIRDRAADTQYF. DNA of the CDR3: TGTGCCAGCAGCATTCGGGACAGGGCCGCAGATACGCAGTATTTT.

This clone was seen only once. DNA of the CDR3: TGTGCCAGCAGCTTAGTGGTCGGGGGGTACTATGGCTACACCTTC. Translating gives CASSLVVGGYYGYTF. The chain carries TRBV7-8 and TRBJ1-2; tentative D call: TRBD1 (5 bases). The germline V gene encodes CDR1 SGHVS and CDR2 FQNEAQ. V shed 1 base and J shed 3 bases, with 12 bases lying between them. This CDR3 is built from 15 residues. Supplemented by reference TRBV7-8 and TRBJ1-2, the full variable domain reads GAGVSQSPRYKVAKRGQDVALRCDPISGHVSLFWYQQALGQGPEFLTYFQNEAQLDKSGLPSDRFFAERPEGSVSTLKIQRTQQEDSAVYLCASSLVVGGYYGYTFGSGTRLTVV.

This rearrangement joins TRBV4-1 to TRBJ2-3; D not certain. The CDR3 runs to 12 residues. Germline CDR1 and CDR2: MGHRA and YSYEKL. V was pared by 1 base and J by 4 bases, with 3 bases between. The DNA of the CDR3 is TGCGCCAGCAGCCAAGCCTCAGATACGCAGTATTTT. Residues: CASSQASDTQYF.

The chain is built from TRBV10-1 and TRBJ1-5; 7 bases are a match to TRBD1. V trimming: 3 bases; J trimming: 4 bases; junction bases outside the gene matches: 15. Germline V gene data show CDR1 as WNHNN and CDR2 as SYGVQD (reference sequence). The CDR3 runs 18 residues. DNA for the CDR3: TGCGCCAGCAGTGATTTCTCCGGGACAGAGTTTTGTAATCAGCCCCAGCATTTT. Translating it yields CASSDFSGTEFCNQPQHF.

The V call is TRBV5-8, the J call TRBJ1-2; no clear D. V lost 5 bases, J lost 8 bases, and 13 bases lay in between. The CDR3 runs 12 residues. Looked up from germline, CDR1 is SGHTS and CDR2 is YDEGEE. The CDR3 DNA sequence: TGTGCCAGCAGACTACGGGGAGGAGGCTACACCTTC. Protein product: CASRLRGGGYTF.

The chain combines TRBV19 with TRBJ2-3; TRBD1 might be the D (7 bases). Per the germline V gene, CDR1 is LNHDA and CDR2 is SQIVND (reference sequence). Trimming removed 5 bases at V and 9 bases at J, with 18 bases between. This CDR3 region has 14 residues. CDR3 residues: CASSGGGGLKTQYF. In DNA, the CDR3 is TGTGCCAGTAGTGGAGGGGGCGGATTAAAGACGCAGTATTTT.

The chain carries TRBV29-1 and TRBJ2-6; D gene uncertain. The germline CDR1 and CDR2 sequences are SQVTM and ANQGSEA. This CDR3 has 13 residues. Trimming stripped 6 bases from V and 0 bases from J, with 6 bases between. The CDR3 is CSVRSSGANVLTF. CDR3 coding DNA: TGCAGCGTGCGTAGCTCTGGGGCCAACGTCCTGACTTTC. The full variable domain, its missing parts supplied by reference TRBV29-1 and TRBJ2-6, is SAVISQKPSRDICQRGTSLTIQCQVDSQVTMMFWYRQQPGQSLTLIATANQGSEATYESGFVIDKFPISRPNLTFSTLTVSNMSPEDSSIYLCSVRSSGANVLTFGAGSRLTVL.

The rearrangement uses TRBV28 and TRBJ1-1; a weak D match, TRBD1 (6 bases). Germline-derived CDR1 and CDR2 are MDHEN and SYDVKM. Deletions cut 6 bases from V and 1 base from J, with 21 bases between. There are 17 residues in the CDR3. The CDR3 region has the DNA TGTGCCAGCAGACGATTTGGGGCGGGGGGCAGGAACACTGAAGCTTTCTTT. This codes for CASRRFGAGGRNTEAFF.

The chain carries TRBV11-3 and TRBJ2-7, with 13 bases fitting TRBD2. The J segment lost 2 bases and the V segment lost 4 bases, leaving 8 bases of the junction unmatched. CDR1 is SGHNT, CDR2 YENEEA, per germline. The CDR3 is 17 residues long. CDR3 protein: CASSSSTGTSGTYEQYF. In DNA, the CDR3 is TGTGCCAGCAGCTCATCCACCGGGACTAGCGGGACCTACGAGCAGTACTTC.

The J gene is TRBJ1-5, the V gene TRBV5-6; 7 bases line up with TRBD1. Trimming took 4 bases from V and 9 from J; bases not matched to a gene: 19. The CDR3 loop spans 17 amino acids. Germline CDR1 is SGHDT and CDR2 is YYEEEE. CDR3 bases: TGTGCCAGCAGCCTGAGATCCGGGACAGCACTAGATGCGCCCCAGCATTTT. It translates to CASSLRSGTALDAPQHF.

The chain couples TRBV13 to TRBJ2-1; D is perhaps TRBD1 (6 bases). V shed 3 bases and J shed 3 bases, with 12 bases lying between them. Germline CDR1 reads PRHDT; CDR2 reads FYEKMQ (reference sequence). CDR3 length: 15 amino acids. Here the CDR3 DNA reads TGTGCCAGCAGCTTGTCGGGACAAAACTACAATGAGCAGTTCTTC. Protein sequence: CASSLSGQNYNEQFF.

The chain uses TRBV7-6 and TRBJ2-5, with 8 bases lining up with TRBD1. The CDR3 spans 16 residues. Looked up from germline, CDR1 is SGHVS and CDR2 is FNYEAQ. V dropped 5 bases and J dropped 5; count of bases not matched to a gene: 13. DNA of the CDR3: TGTGCCAGCAGCGCACCCTGGCGGACAGGGAAGGAGACCCAGTACTTC. Its translation is CASSAPWRTGKETQYF. The full variable domain, with the rest looked up from reference TRBV7-6 and TRBJ2-5, is GAGVSQSPRYKVTKRGQDVALRCDPISGHVSLYWYRQALGQGPEFLTYFNYEAQQDKSGLPNDRFSAERPEGSISTLTIQRTEQRDSAMYRCASSAPWRTGKETQYFGPGTRLLVL.

The chain recombines TRBV11-2 with TRBJ2-7; a weak D match, TRBD1 (6 bases). V dropped 4 bases and J dropped 10 bases, with 14 bases sitting between them. Germline V gene data show CDR1 as SGHAT and CDR2 as FQNNGV. The CDR3 has 12 residues. The CDR3 region is CASSSHPGHQYF. CDR3 bases: TGTGCCAGCAGCTCACACCCGGGACACCAGTACTTC.

The chain joins TRBV4-1 to TRBJ1-1, with 9 nucleotides matching TRBD1. The CDR3 is 15 residues long. CDR1 is MGHRA, CDR2 YSYEKL, per germline. Germline trimming cut 4 bases from V and 5 bases from J; bases unmatched to any gene: 8. This CDR3 is CASSLQGAPGTEAFF. CDR3 DNA sequence: TGCGCCAGCAGCCTACAGGGGGCCCCAGGGACTGAAGCTTTCTTT.

The chain is built from TRBV25-1 and TRBJ2-3, with D possibly being TRBD1 (5 bases). V shed 4 bases and J shed 3 bases, with 8 bases lying between them. The germline gives CDR1 MGHDK, CDR2 SYGVNS. CDR3 length: 13 amino acids. The CDR3 here is CASSGQGTDTQYF. Here the CDR3 DNA reads TGTGCCAGCAGTGGCCAGGGAACAGATACGCAGTATTTT. The whole variable domain, remainder taken from reference TRBV25-1 and TRBJ2-3, is EADIYQTPRYLVIGTGKKITLECSQTMGHDKMYWYQQDPGMELHLIHYSYGVNSTEKGDLSSESTVSRIRTEHFPLTLESARPSHTSQYLCASSGQGTDTQYFGPGTRLTVL.

The rearrangement uses TRBV7-9 and TRBJ2-7, with TRBD1 matching over 11 bases. The germline V gene has CDR1 SEHNR and CDR2 FQNEAQ (reference sequence). This CDR3 spans 15 amino acids. With V trimmed by 4 bases and J by 5 bases, 7 bases remained unmatched. CDR3 nucleotide sequence: TGTGCCAGCAGCTCGGAGCGGGGACAGGGGGACGAGCAGTACTTC. This translates into CASSSERGQGDEQYF.

CDR3 loop: CASSLDPVATQYF. The DNA of the CDR3 is TGTGCCAGCAGCTTAGATCCGGTCGCCACGCAGTATTTT. This rearrangement joins TRBV11-3 to TRBJ2-3; D unresolved. The germline V and J ends were trimmed by 0 bases and 9 bases, with 10 bases remaining between them. This CDR3 has 13 amino acids. Germline loops: CDR1 SGHNT, CDR2 YENEEA.

Written as DNA, the CDR3 is TGCAGCGTTGAAGAGGGACAGGGGAAGTCCTACGAGCAGTACTTC. Encoded protein: CSVEEGQGKSYEQYF. The chain carries TRBV29-1 and TRBJ2-7; the match to TRBD1 covers 10 bases. V lost 0 bases and J lost 1; bases outside the gene matches: 3. CDR1 and CDR2 (germline): SQVTM, ANQGSEA. The CDR3 consists of 15 residues.

This clone has only one observation. The rearrangement uses TRBV18 and TRBJ1-5; D perhaps matches TRBD1 (6 bases). This CDR3 is 15 amino acids long. Germline-derived CDR1 and CDR2 are KGHSH and LQKENI. Trimming left V 4 bases short and J 6 bases short, with 16 bases between. Written as DNA, the CDR3 is TGTGCCAGCTCACAACTTACAGGGAGGGGTCAGCCCCAGCATTTT. Amino acids: CASSQLTGRGQPQHF. The full variable domain, with the rest looked up from reference TRBV18 and TRBJ1-5, is NAGVMQNPRHLVRRRGQEARLRCSPMKGHSHVYWYRQLPEEGLKFMVYLQKENIIDESGMPKERFSAEFPKEGPSILRIQQVVRGDSAAYFCASSQLTGRGQPQHFGDGTRLSIL.

J is TRBJ2-7 and V is TRBV25-1; 9 bases fit TRBD1. CDR3 length: 14 amino acids. V gave up 8 bases and J gave up 5 bases; unmatched junction bases: 10. Per the germline V gene, CDR1 is MGHDK and CDR2 is SYGVNS. The CDR3 nucleotides are TGTGCCAGCCGCTCCCGGGACAGGGTTCACGAGCAGTACTTC. Protein sequence: CASRSRDRVHEQYF.

This chain connects TRBV7-9 to TRBJ2-1; TRBD2 aligns across 11 bases. Per germline, CDR1 SEHNR and CDR2 FQNEAQ (reference sequence). The CDR3 runs 15 residues. J gave up 8 bases and V 2 bases, and 5 bases lay outside the gene matches. DNA of the CDR3: TGTGCCAGCAGCTTAACTAGCGGGAGTATCTATGAGCAGTTCTTC. Residues: CASSLTSGSIYEQFF.

V usage is TRBV9 and J usage is TRBJ1-2; D possibly corresponds to TRBD1 (6 bases). From germline, CDR1 is SGDLS and CDR2 YYNGEE. The V end lost 3 bases, the J end lost 4 bases, and 13 bases lay between the germline ends. The CDR3 extends over 14 amino acids. CDR3 region: CASSDRQASYGYTF. DNA of the CDR3: TGTGCCAGCAGCGATCGACAGGCGTCCTATGGCTACACCTTC.